Presented here are 20 T cell receptor beta chains from one specimen sequenced in a study of cytomegalovirus exposure and HLA in healthy donors. It was with 60 Vbeta and 13 Jbeta primers that the PCR ran. The method was immunoSEQ multiplex PCR; TCRdb's version includes in-frame clones alone and lacks a portion of them. The data contain about 120,000 clones, around 77% of them singletons. The sample comprised PBMCs. These receptors were taken from a man aged 45 to 65 in good health and CMV-seropositive.

The chain is built from TRBV19 and TRBJ1-2; 7 bases line up with TRBD1. Germline CDR1 LNHDA, CDR2 SQIVND (reference sequence). V shed 4 bases and J 1 base; nucleotides not matched to a gene: 9. The CDR3 is made up of 16 amino acids. Here the CDR3 reads CASSKTDRPLNYGYTF. In nucleotides, the CDR3 is TGTGCCAGTAGTAAAACGGACAGGCCCCTTAACTATGGCTACACCTTC.

This clone was recorded a few times. The chain links TRBV15 to TRBJ2-5; no firm D call. V lost 0 bases to trimming and J lost 5 bases, with 4 bases between them. Germline CDR1 is LNHNV and CDR2 is YYDKDF (reference sequence). CDR3 length: 12 residues. The CDR3, as DNA: TGTGCCACCAGCAGAGATCAGGAGACCCAGTACTTC. Its translation: CATSRDQETQYF.

This clone was counted a few times. This rearrangement joins TRBV5-1 to TRBJ2-7; D remains unclear. The CDR3 runs 15 residues. Trimming left V 4 bases short and J 0 bases short, with 14 bases between. Germline-derived CDR1 and CDR2 are SGHRS and YFSETQ. CDR3 coding DNA: TGCGCCAGCAGCCCCGGATCTCCGGGCTCCTACGAGCAGTACTTC. Its translation is CASSPGSPGSYEQYF.

This clone was seen only a few times. The CDR3 spells CASSPTAGGQPQHF. The CDR3 bases are TGTGCCAGCTCACCAACGGCAGGGGGTCAGCCCCAGCATTTT. The chain couples TRBV18 to TRBJ1-5; 7 bases line up with TRBD1. J was trimmed by 6 bases and V by 2 bases; bases with no gene match: 4. Germline V gene data show CDR1 as KGHSH and CDR2 as LQKENI. This CDR3 contains 14 residues.

This clone occurred a few times. The rearrangement uses TRBV6-6 and TRBJ1-3; tentatively, D is TRBD1 (6 bases). In germline, CDR1 is MNHNY, CDR2 SVGAGI (reference sequence). CDR3 length equals 16 residues. Trimming removed 2 bases at V and 2 bases at J, with 13 bases between. In DNA form, the CDR3 reads TGTGCCAGCAGTTACCTACCACCAGGGGCTGGAAACACCATATATTTT. Translating it yields CASSYLPPGAGNTIYF.

The chain links TRBV28 to TRBJ1-2; D may be TRBD1 (5 bases). Trimming removed 4 bases at V and 2 bases at J, with 5 bases between. The CDR3 contains 12 residues. Germline V lookup: CDR1 MDHEN, CDR2 SYDVKM. CDR3: CASSSGNYGYTF. The CDR3 DNA reads as TGTGCCAGCAGTTCAGGGAACTATGGCTACACCTTC.

This sequence joins TRBV28 and TRBJ1-1; TRBD1 might be the D (6 bases). The CDR3 has 11 residues. Trimming cost V 7 bases and J 10 bases, with 13 bases left between them. Germline loops: CDR1 MDHEN, CDR2 SYDVKM. CDR3 bases: TGTGCCAGCAAGGGGGGGCCCGCAGCTTTCTTT. Encoded protein: CASKGGPAAFF. The full variable domain, rest sourced from reference TRBV28 and TRBJ1-1, is DVKVTQSSRYLVKRTGEKVFLECVQDMDHENMFWYRQDPGLGLRLIYFSYDVKMKEKGDIPEGYSVSREKKERFSLILESASTNQTSMYLCASKGGPAAFFGQGTRLTVV.

The J gene is TRBJ1-2, the V gene TRBV28; unclear D gene. CDR3 length: 17 amino acids. CDR1 MDHEN and CDR2 SYDVKM come from the germline V gene. Trimming cost V 2 bases and J 4 bases, with 20 bases left between them. CDR3 amino acids: CASSLRPRREVSYGYTF. CDR3 coding DNA: TGTGCCAGCAGTTTAAGGCCCAGGAGGGAAGTATCCTATGGCTACACCTTC.

Details on this clone: The junction does not match germline at one end; this may be a read error. Additional DNA sequences in this sample encode the identical CDR3. The gene calls are TRBV27 and TRBJ2-7; D is perhaps TRBD2 (6 bases). The germline V gene encodes CDR1 MNHEY and CDR2 SMNVEV (reference sequence). This CDR3 has 13 amino acids. The CDR3 is CASRQRATYEQYF. CDR3 bases: TGCGCCAGCAGGCAGCGGGCGACCTACGAGCAGTACTTC.

This rearrangement joins TRBV28 to TRBJ2-1; TRBD2 matches at 7 bases. The length of the CDR3 is 18 residues. V trimming: 6 bases; J trimming: 0 bases; junction bases outside the gene matches: 14. The germline V gene encodes CDR1 MDHEN and CDR2 SYDVKM. CDR3 in DNA: TGTGCCAGCAGCCCCAGCGGGGTGGGTTCTAGCTCCTACAATGAGCAGTTCTTC. The encoded protein is CASSPSGVGSSSYNEQFF.

This clone was seen only a few times. The gene calls are TRBV7-9 and TRBJ1-1; D gene unclear. The CDR3 is 15 residues long. V was cut by 1 base and J by 5 bases, with 14 bases left in between. Germline CDR1 SEHNR, CDR2 FQNEAQ (reference sequence). The CDR3, as DNA: TGTGCCAGCAGCTTAGATCCACACTCGGAGACTGAAGCTTTCTTT. This codes for CASSLDPHSETEAFF. Together with reference TRBV7-9 and TRBJ1-1, the CDR3 gives the full variable domain: DTGVSQNPRHKITKRGQNVTFRCDPISEHNRLYWYRQTLGQGPEFLTYFQNEAQLEKSRLLSDRFSAERPKGSFSTLEIQRTEQGDSAMYLCASSLDPHSETEAFFGQGTRLTVV.

The chain joins TRBV2 to TRBJ1-1, with D maybe TRBD1 (6 bases). CDR3 length equals 14 residues. Germline V gene data show CDR1 as SNHLY and CDR2 as FYNNEI. The V and J ends lost 5 bases and 2 bases respectively, with 12 bases between them. The CDR3 coding sequence is TGTGCCAGCAGTCTACAGGGCCTCAACACTGAAGCTTTCTTT. It specifies CASSLQGLNTEAFF.

The CDR3 sequence: CASSSGAGANVLTF. CDR3 nucleotides: TGTGCCAGCAGCTCAGGGGCCGGGGCCAACGTCCTGACTTTC. This rearrangement joins TRBV5-4 to TRBJ2-6; possible D gene TRBD1, 6 bases. The germline CDR1 and CDR2 sequences are SGHNT and YYREEE (reference sequence). V was pared by 3 bases and J by 4 bases, with 8 bases between. The CDR3 length is 14 residues.

V is TRBV2 and J is TRBJ2-1; TRBD2 is a possible D gene (6 bases). Trimming left V 10 bases short and J 6 bases short, with 19 bases between. The V gene's germline CDR1 is SNHLY and CDR2 FYNNEI. CDR3 size: 14 residues. CDR3 amino acids: CATTSDYWANEQFF. The CDR3 DNA sequence: TGTGCCACCACCTCGGACTACTGGGCCAATGAGCAGTTCTTC. The full variable domain, its missing parts supplied by reference TRBV2 and TRBJ2-1, is EPEVTQTPSHQVTQMGQEVILRCVPISNHLYFYWYRQILGQKVEFLVSFYNNEISEKSEIFDDQFSVERPDGSNFTLKIRSTKLEDSAMYFCATTSDYWANEQFFGPGTRLTVL.

This clone was recorded a few times. This chain uses TRBV2 with TRBJ1-6; D not certain. This CDR3 spans 13 amino acids. Per germline, CDR1 SNHLY and CDR2 FYNNEI. Trimming shortened V by 6 bases and J by 5 bases, and 8 bases separated the two germline ends. CDR3 coding DNA: TGTGCCAGCAGGGCCGGGAATAATTCACCCCTCCACTTT. This sequence encodes CASRAGNNSPLHF.

J is TRBJ2-7 and V is TRBV2; TRBD2 agrees at 13 bases. Trimming took 6 bases from V and 6 from J; bases not matched to a gene: 8. The CDR3 has 15 residues. Germline CDR1 reads SNHLY; CDR2 reads FYNNEI. The CDR3 reads CASRERTSGSGEQYF. In DNA form, the CDR3 reads TGTGCCAGCAGAGAGCGGACTAGCGGGAGTGGCGAGCAGTACTTC.

The chain carries TRBV7-9 and TRBJ2-2; 7 positions agree with TRBD1. This CDR3 contains 15 residues. V lost 6 bases, J lost 2 bases, and 6 bases stayed unmatched. CDR1 SEHNR and CDR2 FQNEAQ come from the germline V gene (reference sequence). As DNA, the CDR3 is TGTGCCAGCAGTTTGGGACAGCTTAACACCGGGGAGCTGTTTTTT. It specifies CASSLGQLNTGELFF.

This clone was seen just once. V gene TRBV15 combines with J gene TRBJ2-1, with 16 bases aligning to TRBD2. The CDR3 extends over 15 amino acids. J was trimmed by 8 bases and V by 5 bases; bases with no gene match: 3. The germline V gene encodes CDR1 LNHNV and CDR2 YYDKDF (reference sequence). The CDR3 nucleotides are TGTGCCACCAGCGGGGGACTAGCGGGGGGGCATGAGCAGTTCTTC. Translated: CATSGGLAGGHEQFF.

The gene calls are TRBV19 and TRBJ1-2, with no clear D. With 2 bases removed from V and 5 bases from J, the gap between germline ends came to 18 bases. The CDR3 covers 16 residues. The germline gives CDR1 LNHDA, CDR2 SQIVND (reference sequence). This CDR3 is CASSISTRGYFYGYTF. For the CDR3, the DNA is TGTGCCAGTAGTATAAGTACCAGAGGTTACTTTTATGGCTACACCTTC.

The chain carries TRBV6-6 and TRBJ2-7; 8 nucleotides agree with TRBD2. Germline V gives CDR1 MNHNY, CDR2 SVGAGI (reference sequence). Unmatched junction bases numbered 2, after V lost 0 bases and J lost 1 base. This CDR3 is 15 amino acids long. Here the CDR3 reads CASSYSSGGSYEQYF. The CDR3 nucleotides read TGTGCCAGCAGTTACTCGAGCGGGGGATCCTACGAGCAGTACTTC.